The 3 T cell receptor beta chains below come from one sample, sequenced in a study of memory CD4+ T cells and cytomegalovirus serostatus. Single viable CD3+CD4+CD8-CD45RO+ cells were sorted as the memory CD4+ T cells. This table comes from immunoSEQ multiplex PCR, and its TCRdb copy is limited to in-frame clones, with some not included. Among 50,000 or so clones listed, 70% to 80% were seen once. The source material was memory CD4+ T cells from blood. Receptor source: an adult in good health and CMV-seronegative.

CDR3 region: CASSSLLAGGPSNGELFF. CDR3 sequence (DNA): TGCGCCAGCAGCTCCTTACTAGCGGGAGGGCCTTCGAACGGGGAGCTGTTTTTT. The chain carries TRBV4-3 and TRBJ2-2, with 13 bases lining up with TRBD2. The CDR3 is 18 residues long. J was trimmed by 7 bases and V by 5 bases; bases with no gene match: 13. Germline CDR1 is LGHNA and CDR2 is YSLEER.

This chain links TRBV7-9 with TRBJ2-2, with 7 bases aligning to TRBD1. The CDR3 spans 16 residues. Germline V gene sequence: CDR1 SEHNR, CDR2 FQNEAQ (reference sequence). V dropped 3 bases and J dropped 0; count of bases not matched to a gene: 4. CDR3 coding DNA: TGTGCCAGCAGCTTCAAGACAGGGCCGAACACCGGGGAGCTGTTTTTT. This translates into CASSFKTGPNTGELFF.

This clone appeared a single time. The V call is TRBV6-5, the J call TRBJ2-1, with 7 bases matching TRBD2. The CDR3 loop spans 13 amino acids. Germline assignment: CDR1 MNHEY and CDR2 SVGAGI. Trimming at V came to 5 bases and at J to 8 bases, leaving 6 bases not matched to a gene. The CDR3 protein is CASSTRTRDEQFF. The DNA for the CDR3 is TGTGCCAGCAGTACCCGGACTAGGGATGAGCAGTTCTTC.